The 17 T cell receptor beta chains given below trace back to one sample, sequenced in a study of shared clonotypes between healthy human individuals. TCRdb keeps only in-frame clones here, not all; method: immunoSEQ multiplex PCR. The data contain nearly 500,000 clones, 76% of them singletons. Sequencing used PBMCs. The receptor set was obtained from a woman between 35 and 50 years old in good health. Some clones in this sample may be carry-over from other donors' samples.

This sequence joins TRBV10-3 and TRBJ1-1, with unresolved D. V was trimmed by 3 bases and J by 1 base, leaving 6 bases between them. This CDR3 has 13 residues. Germline values: CDR1 ENHRY, CDR2 SYGVKD. The CDR3 here is CAISDTENTEAFF. The CDR3 region has the DNA TGTGCCATCAGTGACACAGAGAACACTGAAGCTTTCTTT.

The chain is built from TRBV2 and TRBJ2-7, with 8 bases identical to TRBD1. In germline, CDR1 is SNHLY, CDR2 FYNNEI. Trimming took 10 bases from V and 3 from J; bases not matched to a gene: 8. This CDR3 region has 13 residues. CDR3 residues: CATNRDRFYEQYF. The CDR3 bases are TGTGCCACCAACCGGGACAGGTTCTACGAGCAGTACTTC.

The V gene is TRBV6-1, the J gene TRBJ2-3; 9 nucleotides line up with TRBD1. Germline CDR1 MNHNS, CDR2 SASEGT. The CDR3 covers 15 residues. The ends lost 3 bases at V and 2 bases at J; junction bases unmatched: 3. In DNA form, the CDR3 reads TGTGCCAGCAGTGAGGACAGGGGCTCCACAGATACGCAGTATTTT. Its protein is CASSEDRGSTDTQYF.

The chain recombines TRBV15 with TRBJ2-3, with D uncertain. CDR1 is LNHNV, CDR2 YYDKDF, per germline (reference sequence). This CDR3 region has 12 residues. V gave up 7 bases and J gave up 2 bases, with 7 bases separating them. The CDR3 region has the DNA TGTGCCACCAAGGGTGACACAGATACGCAGTATTTT. The encoded protein is CATKGDTDTQYF. The whole variable domain, remainder taken from reference TRBV15 and TRBJ2-3, is DAMVIQNPRYQVTQFGKPVTLSCSQTLNHNVMYWYQQKSSQAPKLLFHYYDKDFNNEADTPDNFQSRRPNTSFCFLDIRSPGLGDTAMYLCATKGDTDTQYFGPGTRLTVL.

This chain links TRBV29-1 with TRBJ2-1; no firm D call. The CDR3 has 14 residues. V dropped 7 bases and J dropped 1 base, with 14 bases sitting between them. Germline V gene sequence: CDR1 SQVTM, CDR2 ANQGSEA. In DNA, the CDR3 is TGCAGCGCCCTCGGAGCGTTATCCTACAATGAGCAGTTCTTC. Amino acid sequence: CSALGALSYNEQFF.

This clone came up many times. The V gene is TRBV9, the J gene TRBJ1-6, with 9 bases fitting TRBD1. The CDR3 consists of 15 residues. The germline CDR1 and CDR2 sequences are SGDLS and YYNGEE. V dropped 3 bases and J dropped 7; count of bases not matched to a gene: 5. CDR3 region: CASSGGQGRNSPLHF. CDR3 nucleotides: TGTGCCAGCAGCGGCGGACAGGGGCGGAATTCACCCCTCCACTTT. Using reference TRBV9 and TRBJ1-6 for the parts outside the CDR3, the full variable domain is DSGVTQTPKHLITATGQRVTLRCSPRSGDLSVYWYQQSLDQGLQFLIQYYNGEERAKGNILERFSAQQFPDLHSELNLSSLELGDSALYFCASSGGQGRNSPLHFGNGTRLTVT.

This clone has ten or more counts. This rearrangement joins TRBV6-5 to TRBJ2-7; weak D call: TRBD2 (5 bases). Between the trimmed V and J ends, which lost 6 bases and 5 bases, there was a span of 14 bases. Germline V gives CDR1 MNHEY, CDR2 SVGAGI. The CDR3 has 13 residues. DNA for the CDR3: TGTGCCAGCAGGAACCCGGACGGGGACGAGCAGTACTTC. Protein sequence: CASRNPDGDEQYF.

The chain recombines TRBV6-6 with TRBJ1-5, with a tentative D call TRBD1 (5 bases). The CDR3 sequence is 14 residues long. V shed 2 bases and J shed 8 bases, with 13 bases lying between them. Germline assignment: CDR1 MNHNY and CDR2 SVGAGI (reference sequence). Here the CDR3 reads CASSYGTGGEPQHF. CDR3 sequence (DNA): TGTGCCAGCAGTTACGGGACGGGCGGTGAGCCCCAGCATTTT.

Of note for this clone: Within the sample, other DNA sequences also encode this same CDR3. The V call is TRBV7-3, the J call TRBJ2-2, with a tentative D call TRBD1 (5 bases). V lost 1 base and J 5 bases, leaving 8 bases between the germline ends. The CDR3 length is 14 residues. Per the germline V gene, CDR1 is SGHTA and CDR2 is FQGTGA. CDR3 residues: CASSLIPGTGELFF. The CDR3 DNA reads as TGTGCCAGCAGCTTAATTCCAGGGACCGGGGAGCTGTTTTTT.

This rearrangement joins TRBV18 to TRBJ1-4, with a weak D call TRBD1 (5 bases). Germline V CDR1 and CDR2: KGHSH, LQKENI. The ends were cut back, 5 bases at V and 1 base at J, with 14 bases in the middle. This CDR3 contains 16 residues. The CDR3 region has the DNA TGTGCCAGCTCAGGCCGAGATGGGGGAACTAATGAAAAACTGTTTTTT. Translating gives CASSGRDGGTNEKLFF.

The chain uses TRBV27 and TRBJ2-3, with unresolved D. Germline lookup yields CDR1 MNHEY and CDR2 SMNVEV (reference sequence). This CDR3 has 12 amino acids. With 6 bases removed from V and 7 bases from J, the gap between germline ends came to 11 bases. The CDR3 nucleotides read TGTGCCAGCAGCGGTACGGTAAATACGCAGTATTTT. Its translation: CASSGTVNTQYF.

This chain connects TRBV5-6 to TRBJ2-1; D might be TRBD2 (7 bases). Trimming stripped 3 bases from V and 2 bases from J, with 12 bases between. Germline V gene data show CDR1 as SGHDT and CDR2 as YYEEEE. The CDR3 contains 15 residues. This chain's CDR3 is CASSWGLAAYNEQFF. Written as DNA, the CDR3 is TGTGCCAGCAGCTGGGGGCTAGCGGCCTACAATGAGCAGTTCTTC.

This chain connects TRBV5-4 to TRBJ2-5; D may correspond to TRBD1 or TRBD2 (5 bases each). The V end was cut by 0 bases, the J end by 2 bases, with 8 bases between. The CDR3 is made up of 14 amino acids. CDR1 is SGHNT and CDR2 is YYREEE in the germline V gene (reference sequence). CDR3 DNA sequence: TGTGCCAGCAGCTTGGGGGACGGTCAAGAGACCCAGTACTTC. Amino acid sequence: CASSLGDGQETQYF.

On this clone itself: This sample includes further DNA sequences coding for the same CDR3. CDR3 protein: CASSPAGNEQYF. CDR3 DNA: TGTGCCAGCTCACCAGCTGGGAACGAGCAGTACTTC. The chain carries TRBV18 and TRBJ2-7; no reliable D call. V was cut by 2 bases and J by 5 bases, with 7 bases left in between. In germline, CDR1 is KGHSH, CDR2 LQKENI. The CDR3 totals 12 residues.

The rearrangement joins TRBV6-1 to TRBJ1-2; tentatively, D is TRBD1 (6 bases). Germline loops: CDR1 MNHNS, CDR2 SASEGT. The CDR3 extends over 15 amino acids. Between the trimmed V and J ends, which lost 4 bases and 2 bases, there was a span of 14 bases. As DNA, the CDR3 is TGTGCCAGCAGTGTTATGGGACAAGGAAACTATGGCTACACCTTC. Its protein product is CASSVMGQGNYGYTF.

The chain has TRBV5-1 and TRBJ2-1, with D possibly being TRBD2 (6 bases). V was cut by 0 bases and J by 2 bases, with 15 bases left in between. The length of the CDR3 is 17 residues. Germline V CDR1 and CDR2: SGHRS, YFSETQ. As DNA, the CDR3 is TGCGCCAGCAGCTTGGGGGCCCTGCGGAGGGCCTACAATGAGCAGTTCTTC. Amino acids: CASSLGALRRAYNEQFF.

The rearrangement links TRBV7-9 to TRBJ2-7; TRBD1 aligns across 9 bases. This CDR3 is 14 amino acids long. The junction had 4 bases not matched to a gene; V was cut back by 3 bases and J by 4 bases. Looked up from germline, CDR1 is SEHNR and CDR2 is FQNEAQ (reference sequence). As DNA, the CDR3 is TGTGCCAGCAGCTTCCGGACAGGGGAGTACGAGCAGTACTTC. Translating it yields CASSFRTGEYEQYF. Variable domain in full (rest from reference TRBV7-9 and TRBJ2-7): DTGVSQNPRHKITKRGQNVTFRCDPISEHNRLYWYRQTLGQGPEFLTYFQNEAQLEKSRLLSDRFSAERPKGSFSTLEIQRTEQGDSAMYLCASSFRTGEYEQYFGPGTRLTVT.